A selection of T cell receptor beta chains follows, all from one sample in a study of cytomegalovirus exposure and HLA in healthy donors. Sequencing used immunoSEQ multiplex PCR; TCRdb keeps in-frame clones, though not all of them. The sample lists about 220,000 clones, over 70% occurring once. The sequencing input was PBMCs. The origin of the receptors is a woman in her thirties in good health and CMV-seropositive. CDR3s leave out the opening cysteine and the closing phenylalanine or tryptophan. Fields, in order: V gene, J gene, CDR3 protein.

>TRBV5-1|TRBJ2-2
ASSQTLTGTGELF
>TRBV11-2|TRBJ1-5
ASSLDEGRYQPQH
>TRBV7-6|TRBJ2-7
ASSFEGYDEQY
>TRBV7-8|TRBJ1-5
ASSLRGLYQPQH
>TRBV27|TRBJ2-1
ASSLLLARDEQF
>TRBV4-3|TRBJ1-1
ASSHLFRGNTEAF
>TRBV11-1|TRBJ2-1
ASREGGNEQF
>TRBV4-1|TRBJ1-2
ASSLRAGQGIGYGYT
>TRBV6-5|TRBJ2-4
ASRLDRGQNIQY
>TRBV15|TRBJ2-7
ATSRGDVSYEQY
>TRBV11-3|TRBJ2-4
ASSTYDRAKNIQY
>TRBV18|TRBJ1-2
ASSPLSGNYGYT
>TRBV9|TRBJ2-3
ASSVLAGGSSTDTQY
>TRBV6-1|TRBJ1-5
ASSAGTGITSNQPQH
>TRBV30|TRBJ2-5
AFSASAATQY
>TRBV11-3|TRBJ2-3
ASSFRTSTDTQY
>TRBV5-1|TRBJ1-1
ASRTDSNTEAF
>TRBV5-7|TRBJ2-3
ASSPDRDPRVPGTQY
>TRBV14|TRBJ2-1
ASSPQVGERSYNEQF
>TRBV18|TRBJ2-7
ASSPVHSSYEQY
>TRBV4-1|TRBJ1-2
ASSQGFVPGQGLDGYT
>TRBV2|TRBJ2-3
ASSLQGATQY
>TRBV2|TRBJ1-1
ANHAGENTEAF
>TRBV5-4|TRBJ1-1
ASSFQQISEAF
>TRBV7-2|TRBJ2-5
ASIATGDSGLETQY
>TRBV27|TRBJ1-4
ASSLQGTGNEKLF
>TRBV2|TRBJ1-2
ASSGEADSYGYT
>TRBV5-1|TRBJ2-4
ASSLGAKDIQY
>TRBV5-8|TRBJ2-1
ASSFASLWREGTMRQF
>TRBV11-2|TRBJ2-7
ASSNGLAYEQY
>TRBV5-1|TRBJ1-2
ASSLTSNYGYT
>TRBV9|TRBJ2-5
ASSIGLREGWETQY
>TRBV5-6|TRBJ2-3
ASSLVLPTDTQY
>TRBV5-1|TRBJ1-4
ASSLETTANEKLF
>TRBV4-2|TRBJ2-1
ASSLPRTSGFYNEQF
>TRBV10-3|TRBJ2-6
AISVPHSGANVLT
>TRBV6-5|TRBJ1-2
ASSYLRRGGGYT
>TRBV6-5|TRBJ1-1
ASSYSGRGSTEAF
>TRBV4-1|TRBJ1-4
ASSQRPGQGDEKLF
>TRBV6-5|TRBJ1-2
ASSWRQAHGYT
>TRBV7-9|TRBJ2-1
ASSSISHEQF
>TRBV10-3|TRBJ1-2
AISATGTGYGYT
>TRBV5-6|TRBJ1-5
ASSKTGGNQPQH
>TRBV7-9|TRBJ1-2
ASSLSSQGGGYT
>TRBV11-2|TRBJ1-2
ASSFGFDYGYT
>TRBV14|TRBJ2-3
ASSQMGRLASTDTQY
>TRBV7-6|TRBJ2-5
ASSRVGGGRETQY
>TRBV5-1|TRBJ1-5
ASSLRGDQPQH